One sample yielded the 26 T cell receptor beta chains listed below, sequenced in a study of blood T cell repertoires in COVID-19. Profiled with immunoSEQ multiplex PCR; TCRdb holds only in-frame clones, not every one. The top ten hold 6% to 7.5% of the sample, which has about 180,000 clones, 80% seen once. Sequenced material: peripheral blood. Receptors were obtained from a man between 65 and 80 years old with active or convalescent COVID-19.

V and J are TRBV11-2 and TRBJ2-1, with 8 bases matching TRBD2. Germline V gene sequence: CDR1 SGHAT, CDR2 FQNNGV. The CDR3 has 15 amino acids. Trimming removed 6 bases from V and 9 bases from J; junction bases left unmatched: 13. DNA of the CDR3: TGTGCCAGCAGGGGGCGGGCGGGAGGATGGGGTGAGCAGTTCTTC. It codes for CASRGRAGGWGEQFF.

This chain uses TRBV5-4 with TRBJ1-1; D perhaps matches TRBD1 (5 bases). V dropped 4 bases and J dropped 1 base, with 11 bases sitting between them. Germline V gene sequence: CDR1 SGHNT, CDR2 YYREEE (reference sequence). This CDR3 contains 14 residues. CDR3 sequence (DNA): TGTGCCAGCAGCAAAGGGGTTCAGAACACTGAAGCTTTCTTT. The encoded protein is CASSKGVQNTEAFF.

V gene TRBV28 combines with J gene TRBJ2-7; 7 positions agree with TRBD2. V was clipped by 3 bases and J by 5 bases; unmatched bases: 10. Germline V gene sequence: CDR1 MDHEN, CDR2 SYDVKM. The CDR3 consists of 15 residues. As DNA, the CDR3 is TGTGCCAGCAGTTTTATCGGGGAGGGTAGAAACGAGCAGTACTTC. It translates to CASSFIGEGRNEQYF.

This clone was seen only a few times. V gene TRBV11-3 combines with J gene TRBJ2-2; 7 bases fit TRBD2. In germline, CDR1 is SGHNT, CDR2 YENEEA. After removal of 5 bases from V and 0 bases from J, the junction contained 6 bases not matched to a gene. The CDR3 loop spans 16 amino acids. The CDR3 region is CASSQTSYANTGELFF. The CDR3 region has the DNA TGTGCCAGCAGCCAGACTAGCTACGCGAACACCGGGGAGCTGTTTTTT.

This clone was detected many times. The V and J genes are TRBV2 and TRBJ1-2; D remains ambiguous. This CDR3 is built from 12 residues. The V end was cut by 7 bases, the J end by 8 bases, with 14 bases between. Germline V gene lookup returns CDR1 SNHLY and CDR2 FYNNEI. The CDR3 protein is CASNQATGGYTF. CDR3 in DNA: TGTGCCAGCAATCAGGCTACTGGAGGCTACACCTTC.

V usage is TRBV18 and J usage is TRBJ2-1; 7 nucleotides agree with TRBD1. The V gene's germline CDR1 is KGHSH and CDR2 LQKENI. V was clipped by 2 bases and J by 4 bases; unmatched bases: 5. The CDR3 runs 15 residues. CDR3 coding DNA: TGTGCCAGCTCACCAGTTGACAGGGCTTACAATGAGCAGTTCTTC. As protein: CASSPVDRAYNEQFF.

This chain joins TRBV6-2 or TRBV6-3 and TRBJ2-3, with TRBD1 matching 12 bases. Losses at the gene ends were 2 bases for V and 0 bases for J; bases not matched to a gene: 15. Germline values: CDR1 MNHEY, CDR2 SVGEGT. This CDR3 region has 21 residues. CDR3 nucleotide sequence: TGTGCCAGCAGTTACCCCTCGGGACAGGGGGCGGCCGTAATCAGCACAGATACGCAGTATTTT. Translation gives CASSYPSGQGAAVISTDTQYF.

In its sample, this clone was seen a few times. This chain connects TRBV18 to TRBJ1-3; TRBD1 agrees at 7 bases. Germline values: CDR1 KGHSH, CDR2 LQKENI. The CDR3 loop spans 14 amino acids. V shed 5 bases and J 1 base; nucleotides not matched to a gene: 2. The CDR3 nucleotides read TGTGCCAGCTCAGGCAGGGGGTCTGGAAACACCATATATTTT. Translation: CASSGRGSGNTIYF.

The gene calls are TRBV2 and TRBJ1-6; 8 positions match TRBD1. The CDR3 is 15 residues long. Germline V lookup: CDR1 SNHLY, CDR2 FYNNEI. The V and J ends lost 7 bases and 3 bases, in that order; junction bases with no gene match: 5. The CDR3 is CASNPQGDYNSPLHF. CDR3 DNA sequence: TGTGCCAGCAATCCACAGGGGGACTATAATTCACCCCTCCACTTT.

V usage is TRBV4-1 and J usage is TRBJ2-5, with 9 bases identical to TRBD1. The V gene end was trimmed by 0 bases and the J gene end by 5 bases; junction bases not matched to a gene: 10. Germline V lookup: CDR1 MGHRA, CDR2 YSYEKL. CDR3 length: 17 amino acids. The CDR3 bases are TGCGCCAGCAGCCAAGATGCCCCTCGGACAGGGGTCGAGACCCAGTACTTC. This encodes CASSQDAPRTGVETQYF.

The V gene is TRBV6-2 or TRBV6-3, the J gene TRBJ1-1; a weak D match, TRBD1 (6 bases). Germline V lookup: CDR1 MNHEY, CDR2 SVGEGT. This CDR3 region has 12 residues. The germline V and J ends were trimmed by 5 bases and 11 bases, with 15 bases remaining between them. CDR3 amino acids: CASSTGQRSAFF. The CDR3 bases are TGTGCCAGCAGTACGGGACAAAGGTCGGCTTTCTTT.

The CDR3 DNA is TGTGCCAGCAGCCAGAGACAGGGGAACACCGGGGAGCTGTTTTTT. It codes for CASSQRQGNTGELFF. The chain recombines TRBV7-9 with TRBJ2-2; 7 bases match TRBD1. The J segment lost 1 base and the V segment lost 5 bases, leaving 4 bases of the junction unmatched. This CDR3 region has 15 residues. Germline CDR1 and CDR2: SEHNR and FQNEAQ (reference sequence).

The chain links TRBV11-2 to TRBJ1-4; D is undetermined. Germline CDR1 SGHAT, CDR2 FQNNGV. The V gene lost 2 bases and the J gene lost 3 bases, with 10 bases spanning the gap. This CDR3 has 15 residues. CDR3 protein: CASSLLWEANEKLFF. CDR3 DNA: TGTGCCAGCAGCTTATTATGGGAGGCTAATGAAAAACTGTTTTTT.

The genes are TRBV10-3 and TRBJ2-7; 9 bases match TRBD1. The CDR3 length is 11 residues. Germline V CDR1 and CDR2: ENHRY, SYGVKD. V was pared by 6 bases and J by 6 bases, with 0 bases of the junction left unmatched. This CDR3 reads CAIRTGGEQYF. For the CDR3, the DNA is TGTGCCATCAGGACAGGGGGCGAGCAGTACTTC.

The chain carries TRBV5-8 and TRBJ2-2; 13 nucleotides agree with TRBD2. The trim removed 5 bases at V and 2 bases at J, leaving 9 bases unmatched. CDR1 is SGHTS and CDR2 is YDEGEE in the germline V gene. There are 18 residues in the CDR3. The CDR3 loop is CASSSDGTSGINTGELFF. CDR3 coding DNA: TGTGCCAGCAGTAGTGACGGGACTAGCGGGATAAACACCGGGGAGCTGTTTTTT.

This clone was seen only a few times. This chain joins TRBV6-5 and TRBJ1-6; 9 nucleotides match TRBD1. CDR3 length equals 15 residues. Trimming cost V 0 bases and J 9 bases; bases outside gene matches: 3. Germline V gene lookup returns CDR1 MNHEY and CDR2 SVGAGI. DNA of the CDR3: TGTGCCAGCAGTTACTCCGGGACAGGGTTTTCACCCCTCCACTTT. Its translation: CASSYSGTGFSPLHF.

The J gene is TRBJ1-5, the V gene TRBV19; 10 bases match TRBD1. Trimming at V came to 5 bases and at J to 1 base, leaving 5 bases not matched to a gene. CDR1 is LNHDA and CDR2 is SQIVND in the germline V gene (reference sequence). There are 16 residues in the CDR3. CDR3: CASSPRQGASNQPQHF. The CDR3 region has the DNA TGTGCCAGTAGTCCGAGACAGGGGGCGAGCAATCAGCCCCAGCATTTT.

This clone has just a few counts. The genes are TRBV9 and TRBJ2-5, with 8 bases lining up with TRBD2. The CDR3 length is 15 residues. Unmatched junction bases numbered 1, after V lost 0 bases and J lost 0 bases. Germline V lookup: CDR1 SGDLS, CDR2 YYNGEE. The CDR3: CASSVALADQETQYF. CDR3 in DNA: TGTGCCAGCAGCGTAGCACTAGCGGACCAAGAGACCCAGTACTTC.

This clone was observed a few times. This chain connects TRBV10-2 to TRBJ1-1; D possibly corresponds to TRBD1 (6 bases). The length of the CDR3 is 15 residues. CDR1 is WSHSY and CDR2 is SAAADI in the germline V gene. V dropped 3 bases and J dropped 3 bases, with 14 bases sitting between them. CDR3 sequence reads: CASSDFAGVDTEAFF. The CDR3 DNA reads TGCGCCAGCAGTGATTTCGCAGGGGTGGACACTGAAGCTTTCTTT.

This chain connects TRBV29-1 to TRBJ2-7; 7 bases agree with TRBD2. Trimming cost V 6 bases and J 2 bases; bases outside gene matches: 1. In germline, CDR1 is SQVTM, CDR2 ANQGSEA. There are 11 residues in the CDR3. CDR3 in amino acids: CSVAGAYEQYF. CDR3 nucleotides: TGCAGCGTCGCGGGGGCCTACGAGCAGTACTTC.

V is TRBV5-1 and J is TRBJ2-1; 8 bases agree with TRBD1. Germline V CDR1 and CDR2: SGHRS, YFSETQ. The CDR3 loop spans 15 amino acids. J gave up 6 bases and V 5 bases, and 10 bases lay outside the gene matches. The DNA for the CDR3 is TGCGCCAGCAGTAGGACGGGACAGGTTACCAATGAGCAGTTCTTC. Encoded protein: CASSRTGQVTNEQFF.

The chain employs TRBV6-6 and TRBJ1-5; the match to TRBD1 covers 8 bases. The CDR3 is 15 residues long. Germline V gene sequence: CDR1 MNHNY, CDR2 SVGAGI (reference sequence). Trimming at V came to 6 bases and at J to 2 bases, leaving 6 bases not matched to a gene. The CDR3 DNA reads as TGTGCCAGCAGAGCGACAGGGGACGGCAATCAGCCCCAGCATTTT. Its translation is CASRATGDGNQPQHF.

This chain joins TRBV27 and TRBJ1-6, with D possibly being TRBD1 (6 bases). V shed 3 bases and J shed 9 bases, with 21 bases lying between them. The CDR3 has 17 amino acids. Germline V CDR1 and CDR2: MNHEY, SMNVEV (reference sequence). CDR3 in DNA: TGTGCCAGCAGTTTGGGAATAGGGGGGGGCGCAGCTTCACCCCTCCACTTT. Its protein is CASSLGIGGGAASPLHF.

This chain joins TRBV11-2 and TRBJ2-3, with D perhaps TRBD2 (5 bases). Germline CDR1 is SGHAT and CDR2 is FQNNGV. This CDR3 is 15 amino acids long. The V end was cut by 7 bases, the J end by 4 bases, with 18 bases between. CDR3 amino acids: CASTRLGGNSDTQYF. In DNA form, the CDR3 reads TGTGCCAGCACCCGTTTAGGAGGCAACTCAGATACGCAGTATTTT.

This clone is a singleton in its sample. This chain links TRBV5-1 with TRBJ2-3; TRBD2 matches at 9 bases. With 0 bases clipped from V and 1 base from J, the junction kept 3 bases outside the gene matches. CDR1 and CDR2 from the germline V gene are SGHRS and YFSETQ. CDR3 length: 16 amino acids. The CDR3 spells CASSLGGGGGTDTQYF. The CDR3 nucleotides are TGCGCCAGCAGCTTGGGCGGCGGGGGGGGCACAGATACGCAGTATTTT.

This rearrangement joins TRBV2 to TRBJ1-1, with 7 bases fitting TRBD1. The trim removed 7 bases at V and 3 bases at J, leaving 8 bases unmatched. Looked up from germline, CDR1 is SNHLY and CDR2 is FYNNEI. The CDR3 contains 14 residues. This CDR3 reads CASTDRQGYTEAFF. CDR3 bases: TGTGCCAGCACCGATCGACAGGGCTACACTGAAGCTTTCTTT.